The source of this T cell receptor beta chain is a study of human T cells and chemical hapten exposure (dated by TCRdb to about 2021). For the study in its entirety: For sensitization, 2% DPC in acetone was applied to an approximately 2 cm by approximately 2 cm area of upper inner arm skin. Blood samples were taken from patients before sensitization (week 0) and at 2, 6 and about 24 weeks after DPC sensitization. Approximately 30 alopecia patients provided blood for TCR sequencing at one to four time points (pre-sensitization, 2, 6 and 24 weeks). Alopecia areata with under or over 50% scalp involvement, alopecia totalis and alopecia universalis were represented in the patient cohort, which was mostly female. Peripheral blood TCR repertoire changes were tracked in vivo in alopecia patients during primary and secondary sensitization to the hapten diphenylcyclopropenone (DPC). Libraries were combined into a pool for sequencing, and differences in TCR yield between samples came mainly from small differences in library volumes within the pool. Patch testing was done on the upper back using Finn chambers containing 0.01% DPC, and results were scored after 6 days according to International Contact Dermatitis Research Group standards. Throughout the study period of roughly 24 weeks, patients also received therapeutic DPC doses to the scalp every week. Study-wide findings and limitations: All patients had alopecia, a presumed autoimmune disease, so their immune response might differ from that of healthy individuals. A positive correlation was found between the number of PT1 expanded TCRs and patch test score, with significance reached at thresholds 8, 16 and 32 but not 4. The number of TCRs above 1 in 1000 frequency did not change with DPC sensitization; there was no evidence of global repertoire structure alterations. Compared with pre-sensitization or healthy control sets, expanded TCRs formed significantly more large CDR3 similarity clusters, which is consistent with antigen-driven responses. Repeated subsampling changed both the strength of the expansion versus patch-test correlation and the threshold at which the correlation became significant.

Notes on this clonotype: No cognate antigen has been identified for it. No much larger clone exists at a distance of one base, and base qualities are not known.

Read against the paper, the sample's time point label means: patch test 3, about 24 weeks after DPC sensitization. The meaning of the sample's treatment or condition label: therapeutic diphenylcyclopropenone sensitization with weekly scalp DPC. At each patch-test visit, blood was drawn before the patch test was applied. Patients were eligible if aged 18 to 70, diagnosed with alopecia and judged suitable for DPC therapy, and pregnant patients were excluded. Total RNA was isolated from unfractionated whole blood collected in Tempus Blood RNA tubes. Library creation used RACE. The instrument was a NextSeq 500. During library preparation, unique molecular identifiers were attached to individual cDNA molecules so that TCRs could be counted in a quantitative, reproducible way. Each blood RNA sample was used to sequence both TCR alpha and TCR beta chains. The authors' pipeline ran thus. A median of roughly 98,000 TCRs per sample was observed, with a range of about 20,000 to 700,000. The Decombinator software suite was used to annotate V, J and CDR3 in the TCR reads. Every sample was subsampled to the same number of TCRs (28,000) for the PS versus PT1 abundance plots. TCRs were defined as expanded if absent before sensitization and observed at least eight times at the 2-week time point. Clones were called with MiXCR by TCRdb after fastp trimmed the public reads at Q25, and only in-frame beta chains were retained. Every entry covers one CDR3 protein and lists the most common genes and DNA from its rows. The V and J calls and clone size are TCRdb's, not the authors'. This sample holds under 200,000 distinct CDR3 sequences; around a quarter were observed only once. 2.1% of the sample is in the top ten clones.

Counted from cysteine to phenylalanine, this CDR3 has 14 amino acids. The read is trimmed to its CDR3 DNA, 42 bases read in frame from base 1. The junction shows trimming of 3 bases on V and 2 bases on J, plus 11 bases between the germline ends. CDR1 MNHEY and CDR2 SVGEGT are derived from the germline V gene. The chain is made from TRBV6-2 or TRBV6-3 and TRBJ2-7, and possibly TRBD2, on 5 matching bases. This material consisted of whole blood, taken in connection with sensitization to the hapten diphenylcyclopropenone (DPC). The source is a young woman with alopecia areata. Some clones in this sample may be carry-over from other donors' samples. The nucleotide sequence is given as TGTGCCAGCAGTTATAATAGCGCAACCTACGAGCAGTACTTC. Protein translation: CASSYNSATYEQYF.